Given below is one T cell receptor beta chain in context. This entry belongs to a study of T cells in tumors after PD-1 blockade. Between the trimmed V and J ends, which lost 1 base and 2 bases, there was a span of 6 bases. Germline CDR1 and CDR2: LGHNT and FRNRAP. CDR3 length equals 13 residues. Profiled with immunoSEQ multiplex PCR; TCRdb holds only in-frame clones, not every one. The table records over 20,000 clones, 65% to 85% of them present only once. Here the sequenced sample was PBMCs, taken after anti-PD-1 treatment. The sequence was collected from a human donor with basal cell carcinoma. The V gene is TRBV12-5, the J gene TRBJ2-7; D remains ambiguous. The DNA for the CDR3 is TGTGCTAGTGGTTTGGACAGTGCCTACGAGCAGTACTTC. Translation gives CASGLDSAYEQYF.